The T cell receptor beta chain described here comes from a study of T cell responses to AZD1222 COVID-19 vaccine. Study-level information: Pooled in the analysis were second doses at about 4 or about 12 weeks.

Sequencing was performed with immunoSEQ multiplex PCR; in TCRdb, only in-frame clones are kept and a portion is missing. This sample has about 130,000 clones; roughly 90% occur once, and the top ten carry 2.8%. V was clipped by 0 bases and J by 6 bases, with 11 bases between them. There are 14 residues in the CDR3. Looked up from germline, CDR1 is MGHRA and CDR2 is YSYEKL. Details on this clone: No antigen is known for it.

Study-level points and caveats: Spike-spanning, vaccine-associated CD4 TCRs were dominant at 160-218 and 743-854. Repertoire sampling occurred only after the peak T cell response.

The sequence came from an adult in good health. V usage is TRBV4-1 and J usage is TRBJ1-1; no clear D gene. Sequences were derived from peripheral blood, sampled on day 0 of AZD1222 vaccination. DNA of the CDR3: TGCGCCAGCAGCCAAGAAGCTGCGTGGGCTGAAGCTTTCTTT. It specifies CASSQEAAWAEAFF.